This T cell receptor beta chain was captured in a study of Ad26.COV2.S vaccination and SARS-CoV-2 variants. The CDR3 loop spans 16 amino acids. Per germline, CDR1 LGHNA and CDR2 YSLEER. The ends lost 4 bases at V and 6 bases at J; junction bases unmatched: 9. Sequencing was performed with immunoSEQ multiplex PCR; in TCRdb, only in-frame clones are kept and a portion is missing. Among about 480,000 clones listed, around 88% were seen once. Treatment meaning: 19 received Ad26.COV2.S at low or high dose, single or two shots; about five received placebo; per-sample allocation not given. Sampling occurred on day 63 after the first vaccine or placebo injection.

This chain links TRBV4-3 with TRBJ2-7, with TRBD2 identical over 13 bases. Sequencing used peripheral blood, obtained in a trial of Ad26.COV2.S vaccine versus placebo. This receptor was obtained from a person between 18 and 65 years old who received the Ad26.COV2.S COVID-19 vaccine or a placebo. CDR3 sequence: CASSLGTSGMVGEQYF. The DNA of the CDR3 is TGCGCCAGCAGCCTGGGGACTAGCGGGATGGTGGGCGAGCAGTACTTC.